The clone carrying this T cell receptor beta chain counts as medium-sized (0.01 to 0.1%) by frequency. Germline loops: CDR1 KGHSH, CDR2 LQKENI. The CDR3 is 16 residues long. TRB was amplified by touch-down multiplex PCR, primer pools A and B combined. With the multiplex PCR reads reprocessed, TCRdb shows one record per CDR3 protein and no DNA. The listing records some 3,000 distinct CDR3 sequences. The data belong to a study of T cell clusters in autoimmune cytopenias. Each sample's input was approximately 0.25 ug genomic DNA, 30,000 to 45,000 genome equivalents. The sequencing sample was made of peripheral blood. The clonotype comes from a human donor with an autoimmune cytopenia or autoimmune hepatitis (not recorded which). The chain joins TRBV18 to TRBJ1-4. The CDR3 here is CASSLLAGGSDEKLFF.